This T cell receptor beta chain stems from a study of shared clonotypes between healthy human individuals (dated by TCRdb to about 2020). General notes on the study: The cohort included a few men and two women between 18 and 49 years of age. Different laboratories and diverse techniques were used to prepare libraries and sequence TCR repertoires, to increase sequencing depth and limit assay-specific biases. The study deeply sequenced blood TCR repertoires of five healthy adults to estimate repertoire size and the extent of clonotype sharing between individuals. Between about 0.85 and 8.9 billion PBMCs per donor were obtained by leukapheresis. Per donor, three plates each were used for CD4 naive and CD4 memory, two for CD8 naive, and one for CD8 memory. What the work shows at the level of the full study, not this receptor alone: Sampling was restricted to blood, and TCR repertoires in tissue are likely to differ from TCR repertoires in blood. Rarefaction of sorted-subset datasets indicated incomplete sequencing despite the large sequencing depth. The small number of donors limited the genetic and exposure-history diversity represented. Based on pairwise subsampling, the degree of clonotype sharing among donors was expected to be affected by sequencing depth. Compared with non-shared clonotypes, the clonotypes found in all four sorted-subset donors had higher generation probabilities. Sharing across several donors was observed for around 5% of naive CD4, 3% to 4% of naive CD8, 2% to 2.5% of memory CD4, and about 0.39% of memory CD8 clonotypes. Naive subsets generally had larger estimated clonotype richness than memory subsets.

The germline V gene supplies CDR1 SGHAT and CDR2 FQNNGV. The CDR3 sequence holds 13 residues, the cysteine and phenylalanine included. Only the CDR3 portion is preserved as DNA: 39 bases, with reading frame beginning at the first base. Ends trimmed: V by 5 bases, J by 9 bases; bases unmatched to a gene: 10. For the CD8 naive samples, CD45RO-negative cells were positively selected for CCR7, yielding a CD45RA+CCR7+ population from which TemRA cells were excluded. Donors were healthy HIV-negative adults with no recently reported acute infections or vaccinations. Every donor was a Caucasian adult living in Nashville, Tennessee, USA. Blood was collected by leukapheresis, and PBMCs were isolated by Ficoll-Histopaque density gradient centrifugation and then cryopreserved in liquid nitrogen vapor phase. Analytical flow cytometry was used to check the purity and quantity of every magnetically sorted T cell population. Genomic DNA was isolated from every sorted fraction and measured by UV absorbance on a Nanodrop 2000c.

For this clone: What antigen it recognizes has not been identified. No quality values exist for individual bases; no much larger clone is one base distant.

Using the deep immunoSEQ assay, multiplex PCR amplified TCR CDR3 regions from genomic DNA. Extracted genomic DNA from each cell subset was spread evenly across all wells of several immunoSEQ 96-well plates, with each plate serving as a replicate. For sorted subsets, each replicate PCR was loaded with roughly 200 ng genomic DNA, equivalent to some 27,000 T cell genomes. Purified libraries were measured with a Qubit 3.0 fluorometer, size-checked on a Bioanalyzer 2100, and measured again with the KAPA Library Quantification kit. Each immunoSEQ 96-well plate was sequenced on its own single-read 150-cycle Illumina NextSeq 550 flow cell. Per the source publication's procedure: The immunoSEQ output contained only junctional sequences without quality scores, so filtering could not match that applied to full-length reads. To assign V/J genes and CDR3, sequences were annotated using PyIR, a Python wrapper for IgBLAST v1.9, with IMGT germline references. Reads were removed for weak V/J assignments (E-value above 1e-6), missing CDR3, stop codons, out-of-frame junctions, or ambiguous translated residues. V3J clonotypes were defined as sequences sharing the same inferred V gene, J gene, and CDR3 amino acid sequence. Percentage overlap between repertoires was calculated by dividing the number of shared unique clonotypes by the size of the smaller repertoire. RTK rarefaction, the Chao1 estimator, and Recon v2.1 estimates of unobserved clonotypes were used to assess repertoire richness. For all TCRbeta clonotypes obtained by the gDNA method from a few donors, generation probabilities were computed with OLGA. Held by TCRdb, this immuneACCESS table contains in-frame sequences only and omits some clones. Under half of the omission traces to an unresolved V gene where checked; the cause of the rest is unknown. That table furnishes V, J and clone size, whereas the DNA furnished D and trimming. This sample comprises approximately 650,000 clones, nearly 97% of them detected only once. Clones ranked in the top ten supply 0.11% of the sample.

The receptor's source is a woman aged 30 to 39 in good health. Specimen: naive CD8+ T cells sorted from blood. The cell subset or site tag for this specimen amounts to: CD45RA+CCR7+. The V gene is TRBV11-2 and the J gene is TRBJ2-7; 7 bases in the middle match TRBD1. At the DNA level, the sequence is TGTGCCAGCAGCACCGGGACAGCTAACGGGCAGTACTTC. This translates into CASSTGTANGQYF.